The T cell receptor (beta chain) described here comes from a study of regulatory T cells in long-lasting Graves disease. As for the study in general: In persistent Graves' disease, antithyroid drugs had been taken for over 5 years and TSH receptor antibodies stayed positive. Overall study results and limits: With persistent disease, TRBV28, TRBJ1-2 and TRBJ2-5 were the favored segments.

In its sample, this clonotype was seen many times. As yet, its antigen is unknown. The CDR3 is 17 amino acids. CDR1 is MNHEY, CDR2 SMNVEV, per germline (reference sequence). The V gene lost 6 bases and the J gene lost 3 bases, with 20 bases spanning the gap. Time point reported: persistent/refractory GD, antithyroid drugs over 5 years with positive TRAb. After RNA was extracted from PBMCs, the TCR library was made from it. With iRepertoire HTBI primers and Arm-PCR of CDR3 regions, TCR beta libraries were built. TCRdb ran MiXCR on the multiplex PCR reads and lists one entry per CDR3 protein. The profile shows about 430,000 distinct CDR3 sequences, approximately 22% of them singletons.

The origin of this receptor is a female donor with Graves disease. The gene calls are TRBV27 and TRBJ2-2; D might be TRBD2 (5 bases). The sequencing used peripheral blood mononuclear cells (PBMCs), collected when the disease was refractory, from a patient treated with antithyroid drugs. The CDR3 sequence: CASSPEMRLAHTGELFF. CDR3 bases: TGTGCCAGCAGCCCTGAAATGAGGCTAGCCCACACCGGGGAGCTGTTTTTT.